The rows below give T cell receptor beta chains drawn from one sample of a study of cytomegalovirus exposure and HLA in healthy donors. Only in-frame clones appear in the TCRdb table, and some are missing; sequencing was by immunoSEQ multiplex PCR. The repertoire holds 170,000 or so clones, roughly 80% seen once, with under 15% in the top ten. The sample comprised PBMCs. These receptors all stem from a woman aged 50 to 60 in good health and CMV-seropositive. Each CDR3 is given with its conserved first and last residue. D genes are given only for firm matches. Clone size is not always given. Where it is, it says once, few, many or a class for expanded clones.

j_call clone_size v_call d_call cdr3_nt cdr3_aa
TRBJ2-3 - TRBV6-1 - TGTGCCAGCAGTGAAGACAGGCAAGAGACGCAGTATTTT CASSEDRQETQYF
TRBJ1-2 - TRBV9 TRBD1 TGTGCCAGCAGCGGACCGACAGGGATCGCGGGATATGGCTACACCTTC CASSGPTGIAGYGYTF
TRBJ1-6 - TRBV19 TRBD1 TGTGCCAGTAGTCCCGACAGGGCGACTATTCACCGCCTCCACTTT CASSPDRATIHRLHF
TRBJ2-7 - TRBV6-1 - TGTGCCAGCAAGGAAAGTGCTACTAACGGCGAGCAGTACTTC CASKESATNGEQYF
TRBJ2-7 - TRBV5-6 - TGTGCCAGCAGTGTTAGTCCCGATAGTTACGAGCAGTACTTC CASSVSPDSYEQYF
TRBJ2-3 - TRBV6-1 TRBD2 TGTGCCAGCAGTGTGGGGGGGGGAGATACGCAGTATTTT CASSVGGGDTQYF
TRBJ1-1 - TRBV11-2 - TGTGCCAGCAGCTTAGTCTTGGAGGCTTTCTTT CASSLVLEAFF
TRBJ1-2 - TRBV19 TRBD1 TGTGCCAGTAGTCATTCCGGGACAGTCGTTGGCTACACCTTC CASSHSGTVVGYTF
TRBJ1-2 once TRBV5-1 TRBD1 TGCGCCAGCAGCTCAAGGACAGGGGGCGCATCTGGCTACACCTTC CASSSRTGGASGYTF
TRBJ1-6 - TRBV6-1 TRBD1 TGTGCCAGCAGTGGCCCGGGACAGGTTAATTCACCCCTCCACTTT CASSGPGQVNSPLHF
TRBJ1-2 - TRBV14 - TGTGCCAGCAGCCAAGCAGTTGGGAGTAACTATGGCTACACCTTC CASSQAVGSNYGYTF
TRBJ2-7 few TRBV29-1 - TGCAGCGTTGAACTAGCGAGCTCCTACGAGCAGTACTTC CSVELASSYEQYF
TRBJ2-3 few TRBV19 TRBD2 TGTGCCAGTAGCCCCGGGACTAGCACCAGCACAGATACGCAGTATTTT CASSPGTSTSTDTQYF
TRBJ1-1 - TRBV4-1 - TGCGCCAGCTCGGTCACCGGGACAAGTGAAGCTTTCTTT CASSVTGTSEAFF
TRBJ1-6 - TRBV16 - TGTGCCAGCAGCCAGAGAACAGTGAATAGGTCACCCCTCCACTTT CASSQRTVNRSPLHF
TRBJ2-7 - TRBV11-1 TRBD1 TGTGCCAGCAGAAAGGACAGGGGGGGCCTTTCCCGCTCCTACGAGCAGTACTTC CASRKDRGGLSRSYEQYF
TRBJ2-7 few TRBV6-6 TRBD2 TGTGCCAGCACGGGAGGCGGAGTGTCCGAGCAGTACTTC CASTGGGVSEQYF
TRBJ2-1 - TRBV6-1 - TGTGCCAGCAGTGAAGGAGCAAGCGAGCAGTTCTTC CASSEGASEQFF
TRBJ1-5 - TRBV5-1 TRBD1 TGCGCCAGCAGCTTGACAGGGGGAAATCAGCCCCAGCATTTT CASSLTGGNQPQHF
TRBJ2-1 - TRBV19 TRBD1 TGTGCCAGTAGTCCTGGGACAGGGGGCAGGTATGAGCAGTTCTTC CASSPGTGGRYEQFF
TRBJ1-2 once TRBV5-1 - TGCGCCAGCAGGGCCAGGGCCAACTATGGCTACACCTTC CASRARANYGYTF
TRBJ1-5 - TRBV6-6 TRBD1 TGTGCCAGCAGTTACTCTACAGGGGTAGGCAATCAGCCCCAGCATTTT CASSYSTGVGNQPQHF
TRBJ1-2 - TRBV7-9 TRBD1 TGTGCCAGCAGCTTATTACAGGGGGGCGGCTACACCTTC CASSLLQGGGYTF
TRBJ2-7 - TRBV18 TRBD1 TGTGCCAGGCCGGGACAGGGGGTTTACGAGCAGTACTTC CARPGQGVYEQYF
TRBJ2-3 - TRBV5-1 - TGCGCCAGCAGCCCGGAGGTCAGCACAGATACGCAGTATTTT CASSPEVSTDTQYF
TRBJ2-1 - TRBV6-5 - TGTGCCAGCAGTTATTCCCAGGGCTACAATGAGCAGTTCTTC CASSYSQGYNEQFF
TRBJ2-5 few TRBV19 - TGTGCCAGTAGTCCCCGCGGTGAGACCCAGTACTTC CASSPRGETQYF
TRBJ2-5 few TRBV15 - TGTGCCACCAGCAGAGATTTGGCCAGCCAAGAGACCCAGTACTTC CATSRDLASQETQYF
TRBJ2-3 once TRBV2 TRBD2 TGTGCCAGCAGTGAAGACCTAGCGGGGGGCCCAGATACGCAGTATTTT CASSEDLAGGPDTQYF
TRBJ2-5 - TRBV13 TRBD2 TGTGCCAGCAGCTTTCGGCGGGGGGGCGTTGGGCAAGAGACCCAGTACTTC CASSFRRGGVGQETQYF